One and the same sample provided the 30 T cell receptor beta chains below, sequenced in a study of Graves' ophthalmopathy and Graves' hyperthyroidism. Investigators amplified TCR beta CDR3 regions from RNA transcripts. RT-PCR in the first round used HTBI primers; a second-round multiplex PCR followed. TCRdb passed the multiplex PCR reads through MiXCR, listing each CDR3 protein once. The data contain approximately 330,000 distinct CDR3 sequences, around a sixth of them singletons. Sequenced material: peripheral blood. Receptors were obtained from an adult man with Graves' ophthalmopathy.

This clonotype was detected ten times or more. This chain connects TRBV11-2 to TRBJ1-1; TRBD1 might be the D (5 bases). The germline V and J ends were trimmed by 5 bases and 5 bases, with 15 bases remaining between them. Germline V lookup: CDR1 SGHAT, CDR2 FQNNGV. The CDR3 is 14 amino acids. This CDR3 reads CASSVPGLGTEAFF. The CDR3, as DNA: TGTGCCAGCAGCGTACCGGGGCTGGGTACTGAAGCTTTCTTT.

The sample holds many counts of this clonotype. The chain couples TRBV29-1 to TRBJ2-7, with D possibly being TRBD2 (6 bases). Germline CDR1 SQVTM, CDR2 ANQGSEA. CDR3 length: 13 amino acids. V was clipped by 6 bases and J by 3 bases, with 15 bases between them. The CDR3 DNA is TGCAGCGTGAGTAGCGGCTCATACTACGAGCAGTACTTC. Its translation: CSVSSGSYYEQYF.

This clonotype showed up many times. The chain employs TRBV5-1 and TRBJ1-6; a possible D gene is TRBD1 (6 bases). Germline CDR1 and CDR2: SGHRS and YFSETQ. The CDR3 runs to 15 residues. The V and J ends lost 4 bases and 7 bases respectively, with 15 bases between them. The CDR3 DNA sequence: TGCGCCAGCAGCACGGAGACAGGAGGGAATTCACCCCTCCACTTT. It specifies CASSTETGGNSPLHF.

The table lists this clonotype with many counts. This chain joins TRBV6-5 and TRBJ1-1; D is unclear. CDR1 and CDR2 from the germline V gene are MNHEY and SVGAGI. The CDR3 consists of 12 residues. V was pared by 4 bases and J by 1 base, with 4 bases between. This chain's CDR3 is CASSSQNTEAFF. CDR3 DNA: TGTGCCAGCAGTTCCCAGAACACTGAAGCTTTCTTT.

This clonotype occurred many times. V and J are TRBV5-1 and TRBJ2-4, with TRBD1 identical over 9 bases. CDR3 length equals 13 residues. The germline CDR1 and CDR2 sequences are SGHRS and YFSETQ. After removal of 2 bases from V and 6 bases from J, the junction contained 0 bases not matched to a gene. The CDR3 DNA follows: TGCGCCAGCAGCTTACAGGGGGCAAACATTCAGTACTTC. This translates into CASSLQGANIQYF.

There are many counts of this clonotype. The chain couples TRBV2 to TRBJ2-2, with D possibly matching TRBD2 (6 bases). V shed 2 bases and J shed 6 bases, with 25 bases lying between them. CDR3 length: 19 residues. Germline CDR1 reads SNHLY; CDR2 reads FYNNEI. CDR3 bases: TGTGCCAGCAGTGAACCAGTACGGGGGAAAGGCCTAGGCGCCGGGGAGCTGTTTTTT. It translates to CASSEPVRGKGLGAGELFF.

This clonotype was detected ten times or more. This chain uses TRBV5-5 with TRBJ1-1, with D unclear. The germline V gene has CDR1 SGHKS and CDR2 YYEKEE (reference sequence). V lost 2 bases, J lost 2 bases, and 13 bases lay in between. CDR3 length: 15 amino acids. CDR3 protein: CASSFSSIANTEAFF. CDR3 DNA sequence: TGTGCCAGCAGCTTCAGTTCGATAGCAAACACTGAAGCTTTCTTT.

This chain joins TRBV5-1 and TRBJ1-2; D is possibly TRBD1 (5 bases). Trimming took 4 bases from V and 7 from J, leaving 23 bases between them. The CDR3 covers 16 residues. Per the germline V gene, CDR1 is SGHRS and CDR2 is YFSETQ. The DNA of the CDR3 is TGCGCCAGCAGCCCGCTGGGCAGGGTAGCGTCTGGTGGCTACACCTTC. As protein: CASSPLGRVASGGYTF.

This clonotype was seen at least ten times. This is likely a read error, given that the CDR3 carries no conserved phenylalanine or tryptophan at its end. The chain couples TRBV5-1 to TRBJ1-1; D might be TRBD1 (5 bases). Germline V gene lookup returns CDR1 SGHRS and CDR2 YFSETQ. Trimming shortened V by 0 bases and J by 3 bases, and 6 bases separated the two germline ends. The CDR3 has 13 amino acids. The CDR3 DNA follows: TGCGCCAGCAGCTTGGGACAGTACACTGAAGCTTTCCTT. This sequence encodes CASSLGQYTEAFL.

This clonotype was detected ten times or more. The V and J genes are TRBV28 and TRBJ1-2; 7 nucleotides line up with TRBD1. Germline trimming cut 2 bases from V and 4 bases from J; bases unmatched to any gene: 7. The CDR3 covers 15 residues. Looked up from germline, CDR1 is MDHEN and CDR2 is SYDVKM. The DNA for the CDR3 is TGTGCCAGCAGTTTAGGAAGGGGGCGAAGCTATGGCTACACCTTC. Translating gives CASSLGRGRSYGYTF.

This clonotype was picked up many times. The chain has TRBV6-2 or TRBV6-3 and TRBJ2-7; maybe TRBD1 (8 bases). Trimming took 5 bases from V and 4 from J, leaving 12 bases between them. This CDR3 spans 13 amino acids. CDR1 is MNHEY and CDR2 is SVGEGT in the germline V gene. The CDR3: CASSTQGGYEQYF. In DNA form, the CDR3 reads TGTGCCAGCAGTACACAGGGGGGGTACGAGCAGTACTTC.

This clonotype occurred many times. This chain connects TRBV27 to TRBJ2-5; D is undetermined. Germline V gene lookup returns CDR1 MNHEY and CDR2 SMNVEV (reference sequence). The CDR3 runs to 15 residues. V lost 1 base to trimming and J lost 5 bases, with 14 bases between them. CDR3 protein: CASSLYPRAYETQYF. CDR3 sequence (DNA): TGTGCCAGCAGTTTATATCCCCGGGCCTACGAGACCCAGTACTTC.

V is TRBV28 and J is TRBJ2-5; D may be TRBD2 (5 bases). Trimming took 5 bases from V and 5 from J, leaving 21 bases between them. The length of the CDR3 is 16 residues. Germline V gives CDR1 MDHEN, CDR2 SYDVKM. CDR3 DNA: TGTGCCAGCAGTCCAGCGGACGGTCTCATGGGGGAGACCCAGTACTTC. Its translation: CASSPADGLMGETQYF.

Comments on this clonotype: An end of the junction does not agree with germline; a read error may underlie this. As DNA, the CDR3 is TGTACCAGCAGTGCCGACGGGACCTATGGCTACACCTTC. It yields the protein CTSSADGTYGYTF. The rearrangement joins TRBV6-1 to TRBJ1-2; weak D call: TRBD1 (5 bases). The CDR3 totals 13 residues. CDR1 is MNHNS and CDR2 is SASEGT in the germline V gene.

At least ten counts were recorded for this clonotype. V gene TRBV30 combines with J gene TRBJ1-2; D may be TRBD1 (6 bases). The CDR3 has 16 amino acids. CDR1 is GTSNPN, CDR2 SVGIG, per germline (reference sequence). Trimming left V 5 bases short and J 4 bases short, with 23 bases between. The CDR3 DNA reads as TGTGCCTGGTTCTATGGCCGCGGCAGGGGTACCTATGGCTACACCTTC. This gives the protein CAWFYGRGRGTYGYTF.

The table lists this clonotype with many counts. The gene calls are TRBV30 and TRBJ1-2; the D gene is possibly TRBD1 (5 bases). The CDR3 runs 15 residues. V was shortened by 0 bases and J by 4 bases, with 15 bases between the two germline ends. The V gene's germline CDR1 is GTSNPN and CDR2 SVGIG (reference sequence). In DNA, the CDR3 is TGTGCCTGGAGTGTACAGGAGGCGCGGACCTATGGCTACACCTTC. Encoded protein: CAWSVQEARTYGYTF.

This clonotype came up many times. The chain uses TRBV20-1 and TRBJ2-7, with 8 bases lining up with TRBD2. The CDR3 consists of 15 residues. The ends lost 1 base at V and 5 bases at J; junction bases unmatched: 10. The germline V gene has CDR1 DFQATT and CDR2 SNEGSKA (reference sequence). The CDR3 protein is CSARGVGGAVDEQYF. The DNA of the CDR3 is TGCAGTGCTAGAGGTGTCGGGGGGGCGGTAGACGAGCAGTACTTC.

This clonotype was detected many times. V and J are TRBV6-1 and TRBJ1-5; D call uncertain. The CDR3 length is 13 residues. The V and J ends lost 6 bases and 3 bases respectively, with 9 bases between them. Germline V lookup: CDR1 MNHNS, CDR2 SASEGT. The chain's CDR3 is CASSDNTNQPQHF. In nucleotides, the CDR3 is TGTGCCAGCAGCGATAACACCAATCAGCCCCAGCATTTT.

This clonotype has at least ten counts. The chain couples TRBV11-2 to TRBJ2-2, with D possibly matching TRBD2 (7 bases). V was shortened by 9 bases and J by 8 bases, with 22 bases between the two germline ends. The germline V gene encodes CDR1 SGHAT and CDR2 FQNNGV. The CDR3 extends over 15 amino acids. CDR3 residues: CASLPLGGGTGELFF. The CDR3 DNA sequence: TGTGCCAGTCTCCCTCTAGGGGGGGGGACTGGGGAGCTGTTTTTT.

This clonotype appeared many times. A single base separates this from a much larger clone, so it may be a read error. The CDR3 region has the DNA TGCAGCACCGAGCGAAGCAGCGGGGGGGACTTACGAACTGGGACCCGGTACTTC. Its translation is CSTERSSGGDLRTGTRYF. The chain combines TRBV29-1 with TRBJ2-5; 10 bases map to TRBD2. This CDR3 region has 18 residues. The germline V gene encodes CDR1 SQVTM and CDR2 ANQGSEA.

In its sample, this clonotype was seen many times. As DNA, the CDR3 is TGTGCCTGGAGTGGCCAGGGAGTTCAGCCCCAGCATTTT. Residues: CAWSGQGVQPQHF. This chain joins TRBV30 and TRBJ1-5, with D possibly matching TRBD1 (5 bases). Germline lookup yields CDR1 GTSNPN and CDR2 SVGIG (reference sequence). Trimming removed 1 base from V and 6 bases from J, with 10 bases in between. The CDR3 length is 13 residues.

This clonotype was detected many times. The chain recombines TRBV6-5 with TRBJ1-5; TRBD1 might be the D (5 bases). The germline gives CDR1 MNHEY, CDR2 SVGAGI. V lost 8 bases and J lost 10, with 15 bases in between. There are 12 residues in the CDR3. In DNA, the CDR3 is TGTGCCAGCCGGGACGTCACTTATCCCCAGCATTTT. Its translation: CASRDVTYPQHF.

This clonotype was detected many times. The CDR3 DNA follows: TGTGCCAGCAGCTCCTTAAACTATGGCTACACCTTC. Protein: CASSSLNYGYTF. The chain employs TRBV11-2 and TRBJ1-2; no clear D gene. With 4 bases removed from V and 2 bases from J, the gap between germline ends came to 5 bases. CDR1 is SGHAT, CDR2 FQNNGV, per germline. This CDR3 has 12 residues.

This clonotype was detected many times. The V gene is TRBV11-2, the J gene TRBJ2-2; D ambiguous. There are 12 residues in the CDR3. The V gene lost 7 bases and the J gene lost 8 bases, with 11 bases spanning the gap. Germline V CDR1 and CDR2: SGHAT, FQNNGV. CDR3 bases: TGTGCCAGCAACTCCTTCGGGGGGGAGCTGTTTTTT. Its translation: CASNSFGGELFF.

In this sample, this clonotype turned up many times. CDR3 in amino acids: CAFSRGPNTEAFF. CDR3 bases: TGTGCCTTCTCTAGAGGGCCGAACACTGAAGCTTTCTTT. This chain links TRBV30 with TRBJ1-1; the D is unclear. Deletions cut 7 bases from V and 1 base from J, with 13 bases between. Germline V lookup: CDR1 GTSNPN, CDR2 SVGIG (reference sequence). This CDR3 is built from 13 residues.

This chain joins TRBV2 and TRBJ1-2, with TRBD1 identical over 11 bases. From germline, CDR1 is SNHLY and CDR2 FYNNEI. V was pared by 6 bases and J by 8 bases, with 5 bases of the junction left unmatched. The CDR3 consists of 13 residues. The CDR3 loop is CASSGQGAWGYTF. CDR3 DNA sequence: TGTGCCAGCAGCGGACAGGGGGCGTGGGGCTACACCTTC.

This clonotype was counted many times. One end of the junction is discordant with germline, which a read error may explain. Here the CDR3 reads CASSLGAGGQETQYF. The DNA of the CDR3 is TGTGCTAGCAGCTTAGGGGCAGGGGGTCAAGAGACCCAGTACTTC. The chain joins TRBV11-2 to TRBJ2-5; 7 nucleotides line up with TRBD1. CDR1 is SGHAT, CDR2 FQNNGV, per germline. This CDR3 has 15 amino acids.

In this sample, this clonotype turned up a few times. Germline is not matched at one junction end, which may reflect a read error. The chain uses TRBV6-2 or TRBV6-3 and TRBJ1-1; D gene unclear. From germline, CDR1 is MNHEY and CDR2 SVGEGT. The CDR3 sequence is 11 residues long. CDR3 sequence reads: CASSDRGEASF. CDR3 sequence (DNA): TGTGCCAGCAGCGACCGGGGTGAAGCTTCCTTT.

There are many counts of this clonotype. The V call is TRBV12-3 or TRBV12-4, the J call TRBJ2-7; TRBD2 aligns across 10 bases. There are 16 residues in the CDR3. The ends lost 10 bases at V and 0 bases at J; junction bases unmatched: 12. The CDR3 DNA reads as TGTGCCACCGTCCCCAAGCCTAGCGGGAGCTCCTACGAGCAGTACTTC. Encoded protein: CATVPKPSGSSYEQYF.

This clonotype was detected only a few times. V gene TRBV18 combines with J gene TRBJ2-5; TRBD2 matches 8 bases. Germline CDR1 KGHSH, CDR2 LQKENI. Losses at the gene ends were 1 base for V and 2 bases for J; bases not matched to a gene: 6. The CDR3 extends over 16 amino acids. The CDR3 loop is CASSPLAGKLQETQYF. The CDR3 nucleotides are TGTGCCAGCTCACCACTAGCGGGGAAACTACAAGAGACCCAGTACTTC.